A selection of T cell receptor beta chains follows, all from one sample in a study of shared clonotypes between healthy human individuals. Clones were read by immunoSEQ multiplex PCR, and TCRdb kept only the in-frame ones, dropping some. The table has millions of clones, approximately 93% seen once; the top ten hold about 0.39%. The sequenced sample consisted of naive CD4+ T cells from PBMCs. Receptor source: a man aged 18 to 30 in good health. Some clones in this sample may be carry-over from other donors' samples. The CDR3 runs from the conserved cysteine through the conserved F or W. A D gene is named only where the DNA matches it firmly. Not all rows give a size; the values are once, few, many and, for expanded clones, a class.

V gene	J gene	D gene	clone size	CDR3 DNA	CDR3 protein
TRBV7-8	TRBJ1-2	TRBD1	.	TGTGCCAGCAGCTCCTCCCCCCCGGACAGGAGCTATGGCTACACCTTC	CASSSSPPDRSYGYTF
TRBV5-6	TRBJ1-1	.	.	TGTGCCAGCAGCGAAGGGGGAGTCGGCACTGAAGCTTTCTTT	CASSEGGVGTEAFF
TRBV19	TRBJ1-5	.	.	TGTGCCAGTAGTTCCCATAGACAGACGGGCCAGCCCCAGCATTTT	CASSSHRQTGQPQHF
TRBV5-1	TRBJ2-7	.	.	TGCGCCAGCAGCTTGGGGGGCCACTACGAGCAGTACTTC	CASSLGGHYEQYF
TRBV30	TRBJ2-3	.	.	TGTGCCTGGAGTTTGCGACCCAGGGCGGGGGATACGCAGTATTTT	CAWSLRPRAGDTQYF
TRBV6-6	TRBJ1-1	.	.	TGTGCCAGCAGTTACTTTGACGGGGACACTGAAGCTTTCTTT	CASSYFDGDTEAFF
TRBV10-3	TRBJ2-2	.	few	TGTGCCATCAGCCAAATAGATCACGGGGAGCTGTTTTTT	CAISQIDHGELFF
TRBV29-1	TRBJ2-3	.	.	TGCAGCGCGCCACGTCGCGGGAGCACAGATACGCAGTATTTT	CSAPRRGSTDTQYF
TRBV4-2	TRBJ2-3	.	.	TGTGCCAGCAGCCAAGATCTACGGCGCACAGATACGCAGTATTTT	CASSQDLRRTDTQYF
TRBV27	TRBJ2-7	TRBD2	.	TGTGCCAGCAGAATTCGGGGGGGGCCCTACGAGCAGTACTTC	CASRIRGGPYEQYF
TRBV30	TRBJ2-5	.	.	TGTGCCTGGAGTGTAGGTTGGGGAGAGACCCAGTACTTC	CAWSVGWGETQYF
TRBV28	TRBJ2-1	.	.	TGTGCCAGCAGTTCCAGGGGAGCGGGTCCTTACAATGAGCAGTTCTTC	CASSSRGAGPYNEQFF
TRBV28	TRBJ2-2	.	.	TGTGCCAGCCTCGGTGAGCCTACCGGGGAGCTGTTTTTT	CASLGEPTGELFF
TRBV30	TRBJ1-4	.	.	TGTGCCTGGAGTGGGGTCCTTAATGAAAAACTGTTTTTT	CAWSGVLNEKLFF
TRBV28	TRBJ1-2	.	.	TGTGCCAGCAGTTTAAGCGGTAGGAGCTATGGCTACACCTTC	CASSLSGRSYGYTF
TRBV6-6	TRBJ1-1	.	.	TGTGCCAGCAGTTATCCCCAGGGTACCATGAACACTGAAGCTTTCTTT	CASSYPQGTMNTEAFF
TRBV5-1	TRBJ2-7	TRBD2	.	TGCGCCAGCAGCAAAGCACTAGCGGGAGGGTCCTCTTACGAGCAGTACTTC	CASSKALAGGSSYEQYF
TRBV10-2	TRBJ2-3	.	.	TGCGCCAGCAGTGTTGCGGGACCCACAGATACGCAGTATTTT	CASSVAGPTDTQYF
TRBV6-6	TRBJ1-3	TRBD1	once	TGTGCCAGCAAGAAGGGACAGGGGGGAAACACCATATATTTT	CASKKGQGGNTIYF
TRBV30	TRBJ1-5	TRBD1	few	TGTGCCTGGAGTACAGGGGATTATAACAATCAGCCCCAGCATTTT	CAWSTGDYNNQPQHF
TRBV9	TRBJ2-5	TRBD2	.	TGTGCCAGCAGCGTAGGACTAGCGGGAGAGACCCAGTACTTC	CASSVGLAGETQYF
TRBV30	TRBJ1-1	TRBD1	.	TGTGCCTGGAGGCTGGGGGTCCAGGGGGCGTGGAGGAACACTGAAGCTTTCTTT	CAWRLGVQGAWRNTEAFF
TRBV7-2	TRBJ2-7	.	.	TGTGCCAGCAGCTTAGGCGGCGGGACCCCATCCTACGAGCAGTACTTC	CASSLGGGTPSYEQYF
TRBV10-3	TRBJ2-1	.	once	TGTGCCATCAGTGAGAGAGGCGGGCTGTACAATGAGCAGTTCTTC	CAISERGGLYNEQFF
TRBV4-2	TRBJ2-1	.	once	TGTGCCAGCAGCCAAGATCCCCTGCTCAATGAGCAGTTCTTC	CASSQDPLLNEQFF
TRBV28	TRBJ2-1	TRBD1	.	TGTGCCAGCAGTCCAAGAACAGGGGCCAGCTCCTACAATGAGCAGTTCTTC	CASSPRTGASSYNEQFF
TRBV5-1	TRBJ2-3	.	.	TGCGCCAGCAGCTTGAATTGGGACTCCCCAGATACGCAGTATTTT	CASSLNWDSPDTQYF
TRBV20-1	TRBJ2-2	.	.	TGCAGCGCCCGGGGCACCGGGGAGCTGTTTTTT	CSARGTGELFF
TRBV5-6	TRBJ1-4	.	.	TGTGCCAGCAGCTTGATAGGACGGACTAATGAAAAACTGTTTTTT	CASSLIGRTNEKLFF
TRBV12-5	TRBJ2-3	TRBD1	.	TGTGCTAGTGGTTTGGGGGACAGGGGAGCAGATACGCAGTATTTT	CASGLGDRGADTQYF
TRBV4-2	TRBJ2-1	TRBD2	.	TGTGCCAGCAGCCGACGAGCGGGATCCTACAATGAGCAGTTCTTC	CASSRRAGSYNEQFF
TRBV19	TRBJ1-1	TRBD1	.	TGTGCCAGTAGTATACCAACCGGGACAGTGAACACTGAAGCTTTCTTT	CASSIPTGTVNTEAFF
TRBV11-3	TRBJ2-2	.	.	TGTGCCAGCAGTAAAAGGTTTGGGGGCACCGGGGAGCTGTTTTTT	CASSKRFGGTGELFF
TRBV2	TRBJ2-2	.	.	TGTGCCAGCAGTGATACGTCTAGCAACACCGGGGAGCTGTTTTTT	CASSDTSSNTGELFF
TRBV6-6	TRBJ2-7	.	.	TGTGCCAGCAGTTCCCTCTACGAGCAGTACTTC	CASSSLYEQYF
TRBV28	TRBJ1-1	.	.	TGTGCCAGCAGCCCTGGGGCGGGCATCACTGAAGCTTTCTTT	CASSPGAGITEAFF
TRBV5-1	TRBJ1-1	TRBD1	.	TGCGCCAGCAGCTTAGGGGACAGGGGAAGCACTGAAGCTTTCTTT	CASSLGDRGSTEAFF
TRBV7-9	TRBJ1-2	.	.	TGTGCCAGCAGCTTAAGCACAGCGGGCTATGGCTACACCTTC	CASSLSTAGYGYTF
TRBV7-8	TRBJ1-3	TRBD1	.	TGTGCCAGCAGCTTACGGAGTAGGGACAGTCGGAGTGGAAACACCATATATTTT	CASSLRSRDSRSGNTIYF
TRBV19	TRBJ2-2	TRBD2	.	TGTGCCAGTAGGCGAGCGGGAAACACCGGGGAGCTGTTTTTT	CASRRAGNTGELFF
TRBV11-2	TRBJ2-2	.	.	TGTGCCAGCAGCCCCCGTACCAGGGGGGCGTCCGGGGAGCTGTTTTTT	CASSPRTRGASGELFF
TRBV5-1	TRBJ2-5	.	.	TGCGCCAGCAGCTTGGGGCCCCGGACACTCCAAGAGACCCAGTACTTC	CASSLGPRTLQETQYF
TRBV7-9	TRBJ1-4	.	.	TGTGCCAGCAGCACCCGACAGTCAACTAATGAAAAACTGTTTTTT	CASSTRQSTNEKLFF
TRBV5-1	TRBJ2-5	TRBD2	.	TGCGCCAGCAGCTCGACGGGACTAGCGGTGGGGGAAGAGACCCAGTACTTC	CASSSTGLAVGEETQYF
TRBV4-2	TRBJ1-2	.	.	TGTGCCAGCAGCCAAGTGGGGCAAGACGCGGGGGGCTACACCTTC	CASSQVGQDAGGYTF